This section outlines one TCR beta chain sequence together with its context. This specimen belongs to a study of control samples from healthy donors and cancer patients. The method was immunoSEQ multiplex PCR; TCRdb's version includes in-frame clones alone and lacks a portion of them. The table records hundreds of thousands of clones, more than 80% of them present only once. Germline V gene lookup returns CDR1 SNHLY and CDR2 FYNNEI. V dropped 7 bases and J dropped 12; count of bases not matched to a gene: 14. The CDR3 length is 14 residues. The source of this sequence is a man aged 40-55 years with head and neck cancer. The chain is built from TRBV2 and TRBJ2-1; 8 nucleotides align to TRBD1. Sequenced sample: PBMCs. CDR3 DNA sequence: TGTGCCAGCAACCCGACAGGGGCCCCCGCTGGGCAGTTCTTC. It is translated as CASNPTGAPAGQFF.